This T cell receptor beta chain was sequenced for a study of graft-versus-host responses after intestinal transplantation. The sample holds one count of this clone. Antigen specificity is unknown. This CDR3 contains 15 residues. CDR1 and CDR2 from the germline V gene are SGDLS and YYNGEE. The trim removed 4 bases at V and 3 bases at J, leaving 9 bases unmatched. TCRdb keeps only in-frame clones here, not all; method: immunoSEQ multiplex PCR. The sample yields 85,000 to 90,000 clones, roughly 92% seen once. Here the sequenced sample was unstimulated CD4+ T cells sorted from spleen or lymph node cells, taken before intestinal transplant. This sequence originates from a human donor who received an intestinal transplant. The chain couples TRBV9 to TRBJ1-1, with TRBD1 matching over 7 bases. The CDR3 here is CASSPHRGADTEAFF. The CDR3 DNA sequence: TGTGCCAGCAGCCCCCACAGGGGAGCGGACACTGAAGCTTTCTTT.